The 10 T cell receptor beta chains given below trace back to one sample, sequenced in a study of T cell changes during pregnancy in multiple sclerosis (dated by TCRdb to about 2019). The method behind the library was the immunoSEQ multiplex PCR assay. TCRdb stores this immuneACCESS table with in-frame sequences only. Part of the clones is absent; in the studies checked, under half of the shortfall reflects unresolved V genes, and no reason is known for the rest. Across this sample there are about 40,000 clones, with 89% seen only once. The top ten clonotypes cover roughly 0.53% of the sample. The sequenced sample was CD4+ T cells from peripheral blood mononuclear cells, obtained in the first trimester of pregnancy. The receptors derive from a female donor with multiple sclerosis, enrolled in a pregnancy study.

Notes on this clone: At one of its ends the junction is not consistent with the germline gene, which may arise from a read error. The gene calls are TRBV13 and TRBJ1-6; no definite D call. Germline V gives CDR1 PRHDT, CDR2 FYEKMQ (reference sequence). The CDR3 sequence is 17 residues long. This CDR3 reads CASSFRSGASSNSPLHF. CDR3 sequence (DNA): TGTGCCAGCAGCTTTAGATCGGGAGCATCCTCTAATTCACCCCTCCACTTT.

The V call is TRBV27, the J call TRBJ2-1; D is perhaps TRBD2 (6 bases). Germline CDR1 and CDR2: MNHEY and SMNVEV (reference sequence). This CDR3 region has 14 residues. Trimming removed 1 base from V and 10 bases from J, with 14 bases in between. The CDR3: CASSLWSSGGEQFF. The CDR3, as DNA: TGTGCCAGCAGTTTATGGAGTAGCGGTGGCGAGCAGTTCTTC.

The rearrangement joins TRBV4-2 to TRBJ2-3, with 11 nucleotides matching TRBD2. The V and J ends lost 4 bases and 0 bases, in that order; junction bases with no gene match: 21. This CDR3 has 22 amino acids. Germline V gene lookup returns CDR1 LGHNA and CDR2 YNFKEQ. CDR3: CASSLRDSWGKIAGGSTDTQYF. The CDR3, as DNA: TGTGCCAGCAGCCTCCGGGACAGCTGGGGAAAGATAGCGGGAGGGAGCACAGATACGCAGTATTTT.

In nucleotides, the CDR3 is TGTGCCAGCAGCCCCCAGCTAGCGGGGGGAAATACGCAGTATTTT. Its protein product is CASSPQLAGGNTQYF. This chain joins TRBV7-2 and TRBJ2-3; 11 nucleotides align to TRBD2. CDR3 length equals 15 residues. Losses at the gene ends were 5 bases for V and 7 bases for J; bases not matched to a gene: 8. The germline CDR1 and CDR2 sequences are SGHTA and FQGNSA.

The J gene is TRBJ1-1, the V gene TRBV7-2; D may be TRBD1 (6 bases). V was trimmed by 6 bases and J by 11 bases, leaving 22 bases between them. Germline V lookup: CDR1 SGHTA, CDR2 FQGNSA. The CDR3 extends over 14 amino acids. The CDR3 DNA follows: TGTGCCAGCAGGGAGACTCGGGACACCGAATGGGCTTTCTTT. Its protein product is CASRETRDTEWAFF.

The chain links TRBV27 to TRBJ1-2; TRBD1 matches at 7 bases. Looked up from germline, CDR1 is MNHEY and CDR2 is SMNVEV (reference sequence). Trimming at V came to 6 bases and at J to 5 bases, leaving 9 bases not matched to a gene. CDR3 length: 14 residues. CDR3 region: CASRKQTGRYGYTF. The CDR3 DNA is TGTGCCAGCAGGAAACAGACAGGGCGGTATGGCTACACCTTC.

The V call is TRBV30, the J call TRBJ1-3; no firm D call. V gave up 1 base and J gave up 4 bases, with 8 bases separating them. The CDR3 has 13 amino acids. CDR1 is GTSNPN, CDR2 SVGIG, per germline (reference sequence). The CDR3 here is CAWSGAFGNTIYF. In DNA form, the CDR3 reads TGTGCCTGGAGTGGAGCGTTCGGAAACACCATATATTTT.

The chain carries TRBV30 and TRBJ2-7, with a tentative D call TRBD1 (5 bases). This CDR3 contains 14 residues. Between the trimmed V and J ends, which lost 3 bases and 5 bases, there was a span of 17 bases. The V gene's germline CDR1 is GTSNPN and CDR2 SVGIG (reference sequence). DNA of the CDR3: TGTGCCTGGAGCGCCCGTTCTTGGGGCGACGAGCAGTACTTC. It specifies CAWSARSWGDEQYF.

The gene calls are TRBV6-5 and TRBJ1-5; D unresolved. CDR3 length: 13 amino acids. CDR1 is MNHEY, CDR2 SVGAGI, per germline. Trimming removed 2 bases at V and 4 bases at J, with 6 bases between. CDR3 residues: CASSYSINQPQHF. CDR3 DNA sequence: TGTGCCAGCAGTTACAGCATTAATCAGCCCCAGCATTTT.

The chain recombines TRBV6-5 with TRBJ1-1; D gene unclear. Germline values: CDR1 MNHEY, CDR2 SVGAGI. The CDR3 extends over 15 amino acids. Trimming pared 0 bases from V and 4 bases from J, leaving 12 bases between. The CDR3 region is CASSYSGFVSTEAFF. In nucleotides, the CDR3 is TGTGCCAGCAGTTACTCCGGGTTTGTGTCCACTGAAGCTTTCTTT.